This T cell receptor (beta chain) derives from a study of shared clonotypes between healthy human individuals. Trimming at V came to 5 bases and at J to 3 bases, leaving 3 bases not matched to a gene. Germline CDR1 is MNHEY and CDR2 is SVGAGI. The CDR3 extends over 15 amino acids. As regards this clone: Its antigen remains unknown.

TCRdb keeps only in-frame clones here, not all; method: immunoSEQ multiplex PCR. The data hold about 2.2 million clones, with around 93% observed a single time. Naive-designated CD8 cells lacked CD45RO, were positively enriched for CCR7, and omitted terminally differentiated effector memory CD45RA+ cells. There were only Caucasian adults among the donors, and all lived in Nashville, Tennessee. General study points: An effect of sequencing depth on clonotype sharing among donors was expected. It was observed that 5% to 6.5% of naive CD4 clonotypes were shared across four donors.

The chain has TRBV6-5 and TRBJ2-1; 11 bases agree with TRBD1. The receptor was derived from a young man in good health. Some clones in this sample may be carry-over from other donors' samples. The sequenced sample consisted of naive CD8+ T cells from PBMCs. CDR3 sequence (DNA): TGTGCCAGCAGTGGGGACAGGGGGAACTACAATGAGCAGTTCTTC. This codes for CASSGDRGNYNEQFF.